This is a list of T cell receptor beta chains from one sample in a study of early stage breast cancer tumors. TCRdb keeps only in-frame clones here, not all; method: immunoSEQ multiplex PCR. The profile covers about 72,000 clones, with roughly 80% appearing a single time and 3.5% taken by the ten largest. The sample was blood. The receptor set was obtained from a person between 60 and 69 years old with breast cancer. The CDR3 runs from the conserved cysteine through the conserved F or W. Each record gives: V gene, J gene, D gene, clone size, CDR3 DNA, CDR3 protein. The D gene is left open where the match is weak. Part of the rows lack a size; the others show once, few, many or a class for expanded clones.

>TRBV2|TRBJ1-3|NA|once
TGTGCCAGCAGTGAACAGGGACACTCTGGAAACACCATATATTTT
CASSEQGHSGNTIYF
>TRBV7-9|TRBJ1-1|NA|NA
TGTGCCAGCAGCCCCAAGTTAAGGGTCGGCACTGAAGCTTTCTTT
CASSPKLRVGTEAFF
>TRBV5-1|TRBJ2-3|NA|NA
TGCGCCAGCAGCTTGGAAGGGGGGCCTCCCCGAGATACGCAGTATTTT
CASSLEGGPPRDTQYF
>TRBV7-3|TRBJ2-2|NA|NA
TGTGCCAGCAGCCCCGACAATCTGAACACCGGGGAGCTGTTTTTT
CASSPDNLNTGELFF
>TRBV5-4|TRBJ1-2|TRBD1|NA
TGTGCCAGCAGCTCGGACAGGCCCAAGGGCTACACCTTC
CASSSDRPKGYTF
>TRBV7-3|TRBJ2-7|TRBD1|few
TGTGCCAGCAGCCCGGGGACAGCTCACGAGCAGTACTTC
CASSPGTAHEQYF
>TRBV5-1|TRBJ1-2|NA|few
TGCGCCAGCAGCCCGGCCGGGATCAACTATGGCTACACCTTC
CASSPAGINYGYTF
>TRBV11-2|TRBJ2-1|TRBD2|NA
TGTGCCAGCAGCGTTACTAGCGGCTCCTACAATGAGCAGTTCTTC
CASSVTSGSYNEQFF
>TRBV6-9|TRBJ2-7|NA|once
TGTGCCAGGGATCGGGACACCTCCTACGAGCAGTACTTC
CARDRDTSYEQYF
>TRBV2|TRBJ2-1|TRBD1|NA
TGTGCCAGCGGCCTCGTACGGACAGGGGACAATGAGCAGTTCTTC
CASGLVRTGDNEQFF
>TRBV10-3|TRBJ2-1|NA|NA
TGTGCCATCAGTGAGTCAAAGGAGAGTGAGCAGTTCTTC
CAISESKESEQFF
>TRBV2|TRBJ2-7|TRBD1|few
TGTGCCAGCAGTGTAGGGACAGGGGGTTCCTACGAGCAGTACTTC
CASSVGTGGSYEQYF
>TRBV29-1|TRBJ2-3|TRBD1|NA
TGCAGCGCCGACAGGGATCAGACAGATACGCAGTATTTT
CSADRDQTDTQYF
>TRBV5-1|TRBJ1-1|NA|once
TGCGCCAGCAGCTTGGAGGGGGTAGGAGCTGAAGCTTTCTTT
CASSLEGVGAEAFF
>TRBV7-7|TRBJ2-5|TRBD2|NA
TGTGCTAGCAGCCGCGATAGCGGGGGGGCGAGAGAGACCCAGTACTTC
CASSRDSGGARETQYF
>TRBV29-1|TRBJ1-1|NA|NA
TGCAGCGTCGCCTCGGGGACATTGGCCACTGAAGCTTTCTTT
CSVASGTLATEAFF
>TRBV7-9|TRBJ1-6|NA|NA
TGTGCCAGCAGCCCGGGGACCCCGGGAATATATAATTCACCCCTCCACTTT
CASSPGTPGIYNSPLHF
>TRBV19|TRBJ1-2|TRBD1|few
TGTGCCAGTAGTTCTTCCGACAGGGCGGGCTATGGCTACACCTTC
CASSSSDRAGYGYTF
>TRBV4-3|TRBJ2-7|NA|NA
TGCGCCAGCAGCCAAGACCCCAACGTCGGCGAGCAGTACTTC
CASSQDPNVGEQYF
>TRBV28|TRBJ2-1|TRBD2|NA
TGTGCCAGCAGTTTATCTGGGCTAGCGGGGCTTTACAATGAGCAGTTCTTC
CASSLSGLAGLYNEQFF
>TRBV27|TRBJ2-1|NA|NA
TGTGCCAGCAGTTTATCCCGGGAGATGGTCTTCTTC
CASSLSREMVFF
>TRBV4-2|TRBJ2-3|TRBD1|NA
TGTGCCAGCAGCGGTCGACAGGGGCGGACAGATACGCAGTATTTT
CASSGRQGRTDTQYF
>TRBV5-1|TRBJ1-1|NA|once
TGCGCCAGCAGCCTAGCTACAGGGTCAAGTGAAGCTTTCTTT
CASSLATGSSEAFF
>TRBV4-3|TRBJ2-5|TRBD1|once
TGCGCCAGCAGCCCTAACAGGGGCCCTGGGACCCAGTACTTC
CASSPNRGPGTQYF
>TRBV28|TRBJ2-1|NA|NA
TGTGCCAGTCAAGTACAGGGCACCTCCTACAATGAGCAGTTCTTC
CASQVQGTSYNEQFF
>TRBV4-3|TRBJ2-7|TRBD2|NA
TGCGCCAGCAGCCAAGACCCCCGACTAGCGGGGGCCTACGAGCAGTACTTC
CASSQDPRLAGAYEQYF